This record covers a single T cell receptor (beta chain). Antigen unknown. Germline V gene data show CDR1 as SGHAT and CDR2 as FQDESV (reference sequence). Trimming at V came to 7 bases and at J to 0 bases, leaving 6 bases not matched to a gene. This CDR3 has 14 amino acids. The assay was immunoSEQ multiplex PCR, and TCRdb's table has in-frame clones only and misses some. The sample shows tens of thousands of clones, 80% to 90% of them seen only once. The data are from a study of OX40 agonist ivuxolimab in advanced cancers. Study-wide findings and caveats: Undetermined was the antigen specificity of the expanded peripheral T cells.

The chain is built from TRBV11-1 and TRBJ2-7, with TRBD2 matching 7 bases. Specimen: CD4+ or CD8+ T cells sorted from blood, collected in a trial of the OX40 agonist ivuxolimab. The clonotype comes from an adult with an advanced solid tumor such as melanoma, head and neck, liver or kidney cancer. The CDR3 is CASKSGRSSYEQYF. The CDR3 coding sequence is TGTGCCAGCAAATCCGGGAGGAGCTCCTACGAGCAGTACTTC.